The 16 T cell receptor beta chains below were found in one sample sequenced in a study of Graves' ophthalmopathy and Graves' hyperthyroidism. For repertoire sequencing, the TCR beta CDR3 regions were amplified from RNA transcripts. The authors performed first-round RT-PCR with HTBI primers and then a second-round multiplex PCR. A single record per CDR3 protein comes from TCRdb applying MiXCR to the multiplex PCR reads. The repertoire includes a few hundred thousand distinct CDR3 sequences, less than 40% of them detected once, and 3.5% to 4.5% sits in the top ten. Input material: peripheral blood or thyroid tissue (not recorded which). All receptors come from an adult man with Graves' hyperthyroidism.

The J gene is TRBJ2-7, the V gene TRBV5-1; 9 nucleotides line up with TRBD1. CDR3 size: 16 residues. V was clipped by 0 bases and J by 2 bases; unmatched bases: 6. Looked up from germline, CDR1 is SGHRS and CDR2 is YFSETQ. The CDR3: CASSLEGTGQTYEQYF. In DNA form, the CDR3 reads TGCGCCAGCAGCTTGGAGGGGACAGGGCAAACCTACGAGCAGTACTTC.

This clonotype appeared many times. CDR3 loop: CASSLEWSGANVLTF. CDR3 nucleotide sequence: TGTGCCAGTAGTCTCGAGTGGTCTGGGGCCAACGTCCTGACTTTC. J is TRBJ2-6 and V is TRBV19; no clear D. The V end lost 5 bases, the J end lost 1 base, and 9 bases lay between the germline ends. Looked up from germline, CDR1 is LNHDA and CDR2 is SQIVND (reference sequence). This CDR3 is built from 15 residues.

The rearrangement uses TRBV2 and TRBJ2-1, with TRBD1 as a possible D gene (7 bases). Trimming removed 4 bases at V and 8 bases at J, with 15 bases between. Germline loops: CDR1 SNHLY, CDR2 FYNNEI. The CDR3 contains 14 residues. The CDR3 coding sequence is TGTGCCAGCAGTGCTGCATCCAGGGGGGATGAGCAGTTCTTC. It encodes CASSAASRGDEQFF.

In this sample, this clonotype turned up many times. This chain joins TRBV29-1 and TRBJ1-1; 9 bases are a match to TRBD1. CDR3 length: 14 amino acids. Looked up from germline, CDR1 is SQVTM and CDR2 is ANQGSEA. Germline trimming cut 7 bases from V and 1 base from J; bases unmatched to any gene: 7. The DNA of the CDR3 is TGCAGCGCAAAACTGGGACAGGGGAACACTGAAGCTTTCTTT. Translated, it gives CSAKLGQGNTEAFF.

The rearrangement joins TRBV7-9 to TRBJ2-5; TRBD2 is a possible D gene (6 bases). V gave up 1 base and J gave up 3 bases, with 12 bases separating them. The CDR3 runs 15 residues. Per the germline V gene, CDR1 is SEHNR and CDR2 is FQNEAQ (reference sequence). In nucleotides, the CDR3 is TGTGCCAGCAGCTTAGGCGGGGACCAAAAAGAGACCCAGTACTTC. Protein: CASSLGGDQKETQYF.

This clonotype was recorded many times. This chain uses TRBV5-1 with TRBJ2-5; D gene unclear. CDR1 is SGHRS, CDR2 YFSETQ, per germline. CDR3 size: 11 residues. Trimming cost V 0 bases and J 7 bases, with 4 bases left between them. CDR3 amino acids: CASSLEGTQYF. In DNA form, the CDR3 reads TGCGCCAGCAGCTTGGAGGGGACCCAGTACTTC.

This clonotype has at least ten counts. V and J are TRBV20-1 and TRBJ1-4, with no clear D. V lost 1 base and J 4 bases, leaving 7 bases between the germline ends. The CDR3 has 13 amino acids. Germline V gene sequence: CDR1 DFQATT, CDR2 SNEGSKA (reference sequence). The CDR3 loop reads CSARGGFNEKLFF. For the CDR3, the DNA is TGCAGTGCTAGAGGGGGATTTAATGAAAAACTGTTTTTT.

The CDR3 loop reads CASSRRAVVNEQFF. In nucleotides, the CDR3 is TGTGCCAGCAGCCGGAGGGCCGTGGTCAATGAGCAGTTCTTC. The chain carries TRBV7-3 and TRBJ2-1; maybe TRBD2 (6 bases). Germline CDR1 SGHTA, CDR2 FQGTGA. V lost 5 bases to trimming and J lost 6 bases, with 14 bases between them. The CDR3 extends over 14 amino acids.

The V and J genes are TRBV7-9 and TRBJ1-2; D possibly corresponds to TRBD1 (6 bases). Trimming took off 5 bases at V and 8 bases at J, with 21 bases between the two ends. This CDR3 spans 15 amino acids. Germline V gene lookup returns CDR1 SEHNR and CDR2 FQNEAQ (reference sequence). In DNA form, the CDR3 reads TGTGCCAGCAGCCAAGAAGGGGGGGGGATTGAAGGCTACACCTTC. As protein: CASSQEGGGIEGYTF.

The sample holds many counts of this clonotype. The chain is built from TRBV7-8 and TRBJ1-3; D is unclear. The CDR3 length is 15 residues. With 5 bases removed from V and 1 base from J, the gap between germline ends came to 12 bases. Germline lookup yields CDR1 SGHVS and CDR2 FQNEAQ. DNA for the CDR3: TGTGCCAGCAGCCCTACTCGACAATCTGGAAACACCATATATTTT. This codes for CASSPTRQSGNTIYF. Full variable domain (missing parts from reference TRBV7-8 and TRBJ1-3): GAGVSQSPRYKVAKRGQDVALRCDPISGHVSLFWYQQALGQGPEFLTYFQNEAQLDKSGLPSDRFFAERPEGSVSTLKIQRTQQEDSAVYLCASSPTRQSGNTIYFGEGSWLTVV.

The gene calls are TRBV12-3 or TRBV12-4 and TRBJ2-7, with 11 bases lining up with TRBD2. Trimming cost V 5 bases and J 0 bases; bases outside gene matches: 9. The CDR3 is 17 residues long. For the CDR3, the DNA is TGTGCCAGCAGTGAAAAGTGGGGACTAGCGGCCTCCTACGAGCAGTACTTC. Its translation: CASSEKWGLAASYEQYF.

This clonotype was observed many times. The chain recombines TRBV12-3 or TRBV12-4 with TRBJ2-7; TRBD1 aligns across 8 bases. This CDR3 contains 13 residues. J lost 7 bases, V lost 5 bases, and 7 bases had no gene match. CDR3: CASSPWTGFEQYF. DNA of the CDR3: TGTGCCAGCAGTCCGTGGACAGGGTTTGAGCAGTACTTC.

Many counts were recorded for this clonotype. This chain connects TRBV20-1 to TRBJ1-5; 9 bases are shared with TRBD1. CDR3 length: 20 residues. In germline, CDR1 is DFQATT, CDR2 SNEGSKA (reference sequence). Trimming took 0 bases from V and 0 from J; bases not matched to a gene: 15. Here the CDR3 reads CSARDQWGQGLQYSNQPQHF. In DNA form, the CDR3 reads TGCAGTGCTAGAGATCAGTGGGGACAGGGCCTACAATATAGCAATCAGCCCCAGCATTTT.

Ten or more counts support this clonotype. The chain has TRBV7-9 and TRBJ2-5; D is unclear. The germline V gene encodes CDR1 SEHNR and CDR2 FQNEAQ (reference sequence). Trimming stripped 4 bases from V and 4 bases from J, with 10 bases between. The CDR3 sequence is 13 residues long. As DNA, the CDR3 is TGTGCCAGCAGCTCGACCCTTATAGAGACCCAGTACTTC. Encoded protein: CASSSTLIETQYF.

In the case of this clonotype: A clone one base away is much larger, so this may be a read error. The chain is built from TRBV6-6 and TRBJ1-6, with D maybe TRBD1 (5 bases). In germline, CDR1 is MNHNY, CDR2 SVGAGI (reference sequence). The CDR3 runs to 14 residues. In DNA form, the CDR3 reads TGTGCCGGCAGTTCGAAAGGAGGGGATTCACCCCTCCACTTT. Protein product: CAGSSKGGDSPLHF.

The chain couples TRBV9 to TRBJ1-1, with D unresolved. This CDR3 is built from 15 residues. Looked up from germline, CDR1 is SGDLS and CDR2 is YYNGEE. V was shortened by 0 bases and J by 3 bases, with 12 bases between the two germline ends. The CDR3 sequence: CASSVEGDGDTEAFF. The CDR3 bases are TGTGCCAGCAGCGTAGAAGGAGACGGGGACACTGAAGCTTTCTTT. Filled out from reference TRBV9 and TRBJ1-1, the complete variable domain reads DSGVTQTPKHLITATGQRVTLRCSPRSGDLSVYWYQQSLDQGLQFLIQYYNGEERAKGNILERFSAQQFPDLHSELNLSSLELGDSALYFCASSVEGDGDTEAFFGQGTRLTVV.